The clone carrying this T cell receptor (beta chain) was observed many times. Its antigen is currently unknown. The CDR3 runs to 12 residues. The germline gives CDR1 DFQATT, CDR2 SNEGSKA (reference sequence). Trimming cost V 3 bases and J 7 bases, with 10 bases left between them. Amplification of TCR beta CDR3 regions used RNA as the template. First-round RT-PCR targeting the TCR CDR3 was performed with the HTBI primer set. A single record per CDR3 protein comes from TCRdb applying MiXCR to the multiplex PCR reads. This sample has under 400,000 distinct CDR3 sequences; about a sixth occur once, and the top ten carry 15% to 19%. The source of the sample is a study of T cells in Graves' hyperthyroidism and ophthalmopathy. PBMCs stemmed from around 10 ml fresh peripheral blood. Study-level points and caveats: Ophthalmopathy was distinguished from stable hyperthyroidism by 13 V-J signatures. In the blood, most expanded thyroid clonotypes above 0.001 appeared as well.

The receptor comes from a woman aged 40 to 55 with Graves' ophthalmopathy. This chain uses TRBV20-1 with TRBJ1-5; D gene unclear. Specimen: blood. CDR3 loop: CSARGKVQPQHF. The CDR3 DNA sequence: TGCAGTGCTAGGGGGAAGGTGCAGCCCCAGCATTTT.